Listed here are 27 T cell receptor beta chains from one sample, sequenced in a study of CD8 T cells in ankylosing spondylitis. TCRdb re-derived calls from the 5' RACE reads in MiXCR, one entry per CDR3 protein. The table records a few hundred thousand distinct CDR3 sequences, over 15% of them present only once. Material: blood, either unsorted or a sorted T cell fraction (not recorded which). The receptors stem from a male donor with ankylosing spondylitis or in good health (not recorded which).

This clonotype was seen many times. As DNA, the CDR3 is TGTGCCAGCAGCTTAGGACTAGCGGGTGGTACGCAGTATTTT. Protein: CASSLGLAGGTQYF. V gene TRBV7-3 combines with J gene TRBJ2-3; 11 bases agree with TRBD2. Germline trimming cut 2 bases from V and 8 bases from J; bases unmatched to any gene: 3. The CDR3 sequence is 14 residues long. Germline CDR1 SGHTA, CDR2 FQGTGA. Based on the CDR3 plus reference TRBV7-3 and TRBJ2-3, the full variable domain is GAGVSQTPSNKVTEKGKYVELRCDPISGHTALYWYRQSLGQGPEFLIYFQGTGAADDSGLPNDRFFAVRPEGSVSTLKIQRTERGDSAVYLCASSLGLAGGTQYFGPGTRLTVL.

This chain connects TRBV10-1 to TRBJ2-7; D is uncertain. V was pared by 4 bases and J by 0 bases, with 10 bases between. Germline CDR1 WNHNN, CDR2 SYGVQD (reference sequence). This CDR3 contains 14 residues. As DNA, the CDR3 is TGCGCCAGCAGTGCCGGACCGATCTCCTACGAGCAGTACTTC. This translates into CASSAGPISYEQYF.

In DNA form, the CDR3 reads TGTGCCATCAGTGACCCGGGACTAGGACATTACGAGCAGTACTTC. It yields the protein CAISDPGLGHYEQYF. The chain employs TRBV10-3 and TRBJ2-7; 8 bases line up with TRBD2. The CDR3 has 15 residues. Trimming cost V 3 bases and J 4 bases; bases outside gene matches: 8. CDR1 ENHRY and CDR2 SYGVKD come from the germline V gene.

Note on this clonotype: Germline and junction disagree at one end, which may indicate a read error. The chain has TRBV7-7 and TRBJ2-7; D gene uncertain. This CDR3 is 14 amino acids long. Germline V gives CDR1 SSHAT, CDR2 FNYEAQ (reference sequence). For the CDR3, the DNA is TGTGCTAGCAGCTTAGGGCAGGACGCCTACGAGCAGTACTTC. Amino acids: CASSLGQDAYEQYF.

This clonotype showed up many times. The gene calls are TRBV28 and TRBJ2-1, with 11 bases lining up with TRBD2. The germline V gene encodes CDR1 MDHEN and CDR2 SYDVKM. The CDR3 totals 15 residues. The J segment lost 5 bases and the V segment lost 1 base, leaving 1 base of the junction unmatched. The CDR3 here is CASSLLAGGNNEQFF. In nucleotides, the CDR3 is TGTGCCAGCAGTTTATTAGCGGGAGGGAACAATGAGCAGTTCTTC.

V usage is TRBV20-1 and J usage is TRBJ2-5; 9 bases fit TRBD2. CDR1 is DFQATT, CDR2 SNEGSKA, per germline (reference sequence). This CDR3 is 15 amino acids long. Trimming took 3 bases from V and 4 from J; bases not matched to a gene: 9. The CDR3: CSARPEAGGGETQYF. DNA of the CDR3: TGCAGTGCTAGGCCTGAAGCGGGAGGTGGAGAGACCCAGTACTTC.

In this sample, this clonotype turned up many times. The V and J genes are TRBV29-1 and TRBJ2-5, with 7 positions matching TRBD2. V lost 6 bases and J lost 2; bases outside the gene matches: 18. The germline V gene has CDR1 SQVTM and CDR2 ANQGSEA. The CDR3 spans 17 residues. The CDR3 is CSVSGLMERGSQETQYF. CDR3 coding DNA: TGCAGCGTATCCGGGCTTATGGAGCGGGGATCACAAGAGACCCAGTACTTC. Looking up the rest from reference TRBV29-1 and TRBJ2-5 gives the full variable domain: SAVISQKPSRDICQRGTSLTIQCQVDSQVTMMFWYRQQPGQSLTLIATANQGSEATYESGFVIDKFPISRPNLTFSTLTVSNMSPEDSSIYLCSVSGLMERGSQETQYFGPGTRLLVL.

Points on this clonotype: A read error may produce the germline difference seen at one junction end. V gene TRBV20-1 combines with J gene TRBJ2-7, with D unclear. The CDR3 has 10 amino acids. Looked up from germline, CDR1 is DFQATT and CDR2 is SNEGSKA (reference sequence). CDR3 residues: CSARDGEQYF. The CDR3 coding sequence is TGCAGTGCAAGAGACGGCGAGCAGTACTTC.

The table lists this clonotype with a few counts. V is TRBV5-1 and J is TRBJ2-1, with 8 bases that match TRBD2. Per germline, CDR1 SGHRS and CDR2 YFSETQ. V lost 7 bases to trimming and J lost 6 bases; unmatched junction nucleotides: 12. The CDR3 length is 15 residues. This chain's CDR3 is CASLDLAGLSNEQFF. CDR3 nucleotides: TGCGCCAGCCTCGACCTAGCGGGTCTCTCCAATGAGCAGTTCTTC.

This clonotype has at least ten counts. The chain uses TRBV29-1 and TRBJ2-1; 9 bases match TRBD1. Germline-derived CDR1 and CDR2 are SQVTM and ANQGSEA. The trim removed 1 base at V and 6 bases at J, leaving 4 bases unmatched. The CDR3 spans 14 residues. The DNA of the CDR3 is TGCAGCGTTGAAGGATGGGACAGGGCCAATGAGCAGTTCTTC. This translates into CSVEGWDRANEQFF.

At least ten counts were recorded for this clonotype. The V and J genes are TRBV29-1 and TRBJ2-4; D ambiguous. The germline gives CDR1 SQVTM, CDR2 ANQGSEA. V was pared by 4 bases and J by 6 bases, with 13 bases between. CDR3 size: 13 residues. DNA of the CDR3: TGCAGCGTTGTTTCCTTGAGCTTAAACATTCAGTACTTC. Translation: CSVVSLSLNIQYF.

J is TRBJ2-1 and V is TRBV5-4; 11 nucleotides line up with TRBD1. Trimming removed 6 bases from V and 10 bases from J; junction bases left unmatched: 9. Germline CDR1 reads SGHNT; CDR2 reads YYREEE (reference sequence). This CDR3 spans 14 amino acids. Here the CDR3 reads CASKTGTGGGEQFF. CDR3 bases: TGTGCCAGCAAAACCGGGACAGGGGGGGGCGAGCAGTTCTTC.

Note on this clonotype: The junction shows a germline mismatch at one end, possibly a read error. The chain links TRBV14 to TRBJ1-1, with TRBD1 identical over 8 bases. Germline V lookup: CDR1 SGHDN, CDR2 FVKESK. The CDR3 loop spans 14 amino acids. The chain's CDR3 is CASSHRDRNTKAFF. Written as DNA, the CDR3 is TGTGCCAGCAGCCATCGGGACAGGAACACTAAAGCTTTCTTT.

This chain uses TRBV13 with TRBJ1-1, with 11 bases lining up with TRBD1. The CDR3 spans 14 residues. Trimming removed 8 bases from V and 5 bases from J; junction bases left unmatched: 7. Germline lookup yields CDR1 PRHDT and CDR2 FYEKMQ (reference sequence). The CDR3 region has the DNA TGTGCCAGCGTGGGACAGGGGGAGGAAACTGAAGCTTTCTTT. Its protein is CASVGQGEETEAFF.

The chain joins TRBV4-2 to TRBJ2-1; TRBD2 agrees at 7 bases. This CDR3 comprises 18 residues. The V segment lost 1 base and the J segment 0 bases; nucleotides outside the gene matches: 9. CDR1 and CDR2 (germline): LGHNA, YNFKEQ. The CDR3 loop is CASSQGGLAENSYNEQFF. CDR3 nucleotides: TGTGCCAGCAGCCAAGGTGGGCTAGCGGAGAACTCCTACAATGAGCAGTTCTTC.

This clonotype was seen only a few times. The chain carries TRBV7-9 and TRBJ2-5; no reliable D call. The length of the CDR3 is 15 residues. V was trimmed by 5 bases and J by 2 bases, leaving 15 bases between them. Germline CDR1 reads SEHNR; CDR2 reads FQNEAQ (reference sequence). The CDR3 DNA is TGTGCCAGCAGCCCGCGCCTTGGCAGGCAAGAGACCCAGTACTTC. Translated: CASSPRLGRQETQYF.

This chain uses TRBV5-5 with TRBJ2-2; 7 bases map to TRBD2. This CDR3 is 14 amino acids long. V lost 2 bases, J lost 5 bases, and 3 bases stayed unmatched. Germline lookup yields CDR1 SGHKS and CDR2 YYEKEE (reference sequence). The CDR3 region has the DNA TGTGCCAGCAGCTTCGGGGAGGGAACCGGGGAGCTGTTTTTT. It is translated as CASSFGEGTGELFF. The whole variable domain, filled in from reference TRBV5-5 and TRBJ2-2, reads DAGVTQSPTHLIKTRGQQVTLRCSPISGHKSVSWYQQVLGQGPQFIFQYYEKEERGRGNFPDRFSARQFPNYSSELNVNALLLGDSALYLCASSFGEGTGELFFGEGSRLTVL.

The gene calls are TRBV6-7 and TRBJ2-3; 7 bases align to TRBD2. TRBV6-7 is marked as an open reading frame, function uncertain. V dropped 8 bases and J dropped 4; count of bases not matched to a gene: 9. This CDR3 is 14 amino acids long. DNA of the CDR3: TGTGCCAGCTTACGCGAGCGGGATTCAGATACGCAGTATTTT. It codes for CASLRERDSDTQYF.

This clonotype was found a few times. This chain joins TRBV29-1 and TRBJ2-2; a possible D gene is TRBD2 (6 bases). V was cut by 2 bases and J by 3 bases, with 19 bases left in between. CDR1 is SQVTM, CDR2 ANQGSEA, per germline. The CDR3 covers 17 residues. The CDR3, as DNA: TGCAGCGTTGAACTCTCGGCCCGGGAGCCCTACACCGGGGAGCTGTTTTTT. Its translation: CSVELSAREPYTGELFF.

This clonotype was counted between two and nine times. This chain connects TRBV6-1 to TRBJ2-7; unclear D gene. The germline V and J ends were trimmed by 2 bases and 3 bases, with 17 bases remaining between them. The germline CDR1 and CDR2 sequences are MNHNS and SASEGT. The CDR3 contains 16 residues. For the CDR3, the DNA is TGTGCCAGCAGTGAAAGGGTCGGTCGACTGATCTACGAGCAGTACTTC. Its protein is CASSERVGRLIYEQYF.

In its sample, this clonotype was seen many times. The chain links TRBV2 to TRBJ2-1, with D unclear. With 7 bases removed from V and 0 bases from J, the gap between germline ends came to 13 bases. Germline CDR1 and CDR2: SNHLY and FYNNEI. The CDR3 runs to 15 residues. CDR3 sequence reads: CASTPSALSYNEQFF. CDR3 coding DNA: TGTGCCAGCACTCCCTCCGCACTCTCCTACAATGAGCAGTTCTTC.

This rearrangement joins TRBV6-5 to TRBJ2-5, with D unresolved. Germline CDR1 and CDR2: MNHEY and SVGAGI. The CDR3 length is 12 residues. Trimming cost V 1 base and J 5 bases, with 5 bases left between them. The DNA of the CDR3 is TGTGCCAGCAGTTACTTTGGGGAGACCCAGTACTTC. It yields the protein CASSYFGETQYF.

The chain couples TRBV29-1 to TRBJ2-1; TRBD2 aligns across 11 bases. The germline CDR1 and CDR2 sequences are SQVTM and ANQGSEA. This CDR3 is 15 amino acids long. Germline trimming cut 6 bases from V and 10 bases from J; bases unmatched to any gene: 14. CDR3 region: CSVPPGLAATREQFF. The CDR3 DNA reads TGCAGCGTCCCTCCGGGACTAGCGGCCACGCGGGAGCAGTTCTTC.

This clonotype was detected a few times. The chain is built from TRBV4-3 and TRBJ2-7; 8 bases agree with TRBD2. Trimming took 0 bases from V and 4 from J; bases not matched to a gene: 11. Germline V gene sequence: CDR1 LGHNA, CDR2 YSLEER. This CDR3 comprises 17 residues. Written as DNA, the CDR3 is TGCGCCAGCAGCCAAGATCCACCGGGACTAGGGATGTACGAGCAGTACTTC. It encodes CASSQDPPGLGMYEQYF.

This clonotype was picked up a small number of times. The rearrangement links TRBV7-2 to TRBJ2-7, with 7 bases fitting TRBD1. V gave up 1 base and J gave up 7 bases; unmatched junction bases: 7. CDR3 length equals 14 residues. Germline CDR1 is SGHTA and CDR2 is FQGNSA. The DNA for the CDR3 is TGTGCCAGCAGCTTAGACCGGGACAGTTGGGAGCAGTACTTC. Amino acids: CASSLDRDSWEQYF.

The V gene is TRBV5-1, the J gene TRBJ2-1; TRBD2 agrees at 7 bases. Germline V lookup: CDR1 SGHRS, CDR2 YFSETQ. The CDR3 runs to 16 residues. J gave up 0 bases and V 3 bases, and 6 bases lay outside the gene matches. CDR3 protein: CASSSPAGSSYNEQFF. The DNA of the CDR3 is TGCGCCAGCAGCTCGCCAGCGGGATCCTCCTACAATGAGCAGTTCTTC.

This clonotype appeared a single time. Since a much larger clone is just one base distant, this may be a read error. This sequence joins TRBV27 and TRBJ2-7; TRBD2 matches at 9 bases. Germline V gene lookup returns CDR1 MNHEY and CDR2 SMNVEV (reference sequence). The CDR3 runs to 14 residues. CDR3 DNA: TGTGCCAGCAGTTTAGTAGCGGGAGTCTACGAGCGGTACTTC. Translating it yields CASSLVAGVYERYF.